This entry is about one T cell receptor beta chain. This clone was seen only once. Its target antigen remains unknown. Base qualities are not provided; no much larger clone lies one nucleotide away. The CDR1 and CDR2 encoded by the germline V gene are SGHVS and FQNEAQ. Trimming at the junction amounts to 2 bases on V and 2 bases on J, and the germline ends lie 7 bases apart. Its CDR3 holds 14 amino acids, cysteine through phenylalanine. Kept here is only the CDR3 DNA, which spans 42 bases and is read in frame from base 1. These data belong to a study of T cells in tumors after PD-1 blockade (dated by TCRdb to between 2018 and 2021). For the study in its entirety: Patients were excluded if they had prior checkpoint blockade, use of systemic immunosuppressants, or recent radiotherapy or other anti-cancer therapy within 4 weeks. Treatment consisted of either cemiplimab 350 mg every 2 weeks or pembrolizumab 200 mg every 3 weeks. A subset of patients also received ongoing daily vismodegib 150 mg during anti-PD-1 treatment. On average, tumor samples yielded 20,000 to 30,000 TCR templates (range about 554-99,264) and 6,041 unique clonotypes, roughly 19-fold deeper than single-cell TCR sequencing. Paired single-cell RNA and TCR sequencing was done in the study on site-matched tumors from patients with BCC or SCC, both before and after anti-PD-1 therapy. Clinical response was assessed using RECIST version 1.1.

The intended sense of this specimen's time point label: before anti-PD-1 therapy. Before and after PD-1 blockade, tumor biopsies came from the same primary tumor, making the samples site-matched. For bulk TCRbeta sequencing, genomic DNA was extracted from tumor biopsies or peripheral blood, and input amounts ranged from 616 ng to 6,004 ng. Bulk TCRbeta sequencing was performed on remaining biopsy material to increase sensitivity for rare clonotypes compared with single-cell TCR sequencing. Histologically proven advanced or metastatic basal or squamous cell carcinoma was present in all patients, all of whom were poor candidates for surgical resection. Of the 10 or so patients making up the basal cell carcinoma cohort, 8 underwent bulk tumor TCR sequencing. Fresh biopsies were taken from the primary tumor site, and part of the biopsy material was kept in RNAlater for exome and bulk TCR sequencing.

General findings and caveats noted by the study authors: About 41% of tumor TCR clonotypes were detected in blood, and some novel exhausted tumor clones were observed in pre-treatment blood, which was taken as suggesting peripheral recruitment. The source of novel T cell clones was not identified and could include lymphoid organs or rare unexpanded clones within the tumor or its periphery. Clonal replacement appeared only between pre- and post-treatment samples, not between two pre-treatment samples, arguing against biopsy timing or location artifacts. Most exhausted CD8+ clones that expanded after therapy were novel clonotypes not detected before treatment, suggesting clonal replacement instead of reinvigoration of pre-existing clones.

The immunoSEQ platform was used to carry out deep TCRbeta sequencing. Per the authors' processing: Only productive rearrangements were exported from the immunoSEQ Analyzer for further analysis. A two-sided binomial test at Bonferroni-corrected P below 0.01 was used to call clones with significant expansion or contraction between timepoints. T cell phenotypes were assigned to bulk TCRbeta clonotypes by matching to single-cell RNA+TCR-seq clones sharing the same TCRbeta sequence. Clone enrichment in tumor was calculated as tumor frequency divided by PBMC frequency from bulk TCR sequencing. TCRs were sorted with GLIPH into specificity groups, meaning clusters of distinct TCRs that share CDR3 motifs and likely recognize common antigens. TCRdb took this table from immuneACCESS and kept in-frame rearrangements with V and J called. Such tables lack part of the clones; where checked against another copy, unresolved V genes explain under half of the gap, and the rest is unexplained. Clone size and V and J calls were adopted from that table, with D and trimming inferred from the DNA. The sample has around 12,000 clones on record, under 80% of them singletons. The ten most abundant clones make up 15% to 20% of the sample.

The chain couples TRBV7-8 to TRBJ2-1, with no confidently assigned D gene. The material sequenced was tumor tissue, taken before anti-PD-1 treatment. The source of this sequence is a human donor with basal cell carcinoma. The DNA reads TGTGCCAGCAGCTTACTTGCTACCTACAATGAGCAGTTCTTC. Its protein reads: CASSLLATYNEQFF.